A selection of T cell receptor beta chains follows, all from one sample in a study of shared clonotypes between healthy human individuals. The method was immunoSEQ multiplex PCR; TCRdb's version includes in-frame clones alone and lacks a portion of them. The table has about 2.1 million clones, about 93% seen once. Sequencing used naive CD8+ T cells from PBMCs. All receptors come from a man aged 18 to 29 in good health. Some clones in this sample may be carry-over from other donors' samples. Each CDR3 is given with its conserved first and last residue. Each record gives: J gene, clone size, V gene, D gene, CDR3 protein, CDR3 DNA. A D gene is named only where the DNA matches it firmly. A clone size is listed for some rows: how often the clone was seen (once, few, many), or a class if it is expanded.

j_gene: TRBJ2-7; abundance: .; v_gene: TRBV4-3; d_gene: .; CDR3aa: CASSQDIGDPYEQYF; CDR3nt: TGCGCCAGCAGCCAAGATATAGGAGACCCCTACGAGCAGTACTTC
j_gene: TRBJ2-5; abundance: .; v_gene: TRBV7-9; d_gene: .; CDR3aa: CASTPNNMDRRETQYF; CDR3nt: TGTGCCAGCACCCCAAACAACATGGACAGAAGGGAGACCCAGTACTTC
j_gene: TRBJ1-5; abundance: few; v_gene: TRBV12-2; d_gene: .; CDR3aa: CASRLSDRVDQPQHF; CDR3nt: TGTGCAAGTCGCTTGTCGGACAGGGTGGATCAGCCCCAGCATTTT
j_gene: TRBJ2-7; abundance: once; v_gene: TRBV28; d_gene: .; CDR3aa: CASSLPLSYEQYF; CDR3nt: TGTGCCAGCAGTTTACCCCTCTCCTACGAGCAGTACTTC
j_gene: TRBJ2-3; abundance: once; v_gene: TRBV15; d_gene: .; CDR3aa: CATSRGTDTFTDTQYF; CDR3nt: TGTGCCACCAGCAGAGGGACAGACACCTTCACAGATACGCAGTATTTT
j_gene: TRBJ1-3; abundance: .; v_gene: TRBV28; d_gene: .; CDR3aa: CASSLSTRGRGNTIYF; CDR3nt: TGTGCCAGCAGTTTATCGACCCGTGGCAGGGGAAACACCATATATTTT
j_gene: TRBJ2-3; abundance: .; v_gene: TRBV9; d_gene: .; CDR3aa: CASSVTSTDTQYF; CDR3nt: TGTGCCAGCAGCGTGACTAGCACAGATACGCAGTATTTT
j_gene: TRBJ2-7; abundance: .; v_gene: TRBV6-5; d_gene: TRBD1; CDR3aa: CASSDRDTSYEQYF; CDR3nt: TGTGCCAGCAGTGACAGGGACACATCCTACGAGCAGTACTTC
j_gene: TRBJ2-5; abundance: .; v_gene: TRBV7-9; d_gene: TRBD1; CDR3aa: CASSSDRGRETQYF; CDR3nt: TGTGCCAGCAGCTCGGACAGGGGGCGGGAGACCCAGTACTTC
j_gene: TRBJ2-7; abundance: .; v_gene: TRBV27; d_gene: .; CDR3aa: CASSPGTGFHEQYF; CDR3nt: TGTGCCAGCAGTCCGGGGACGGGGTTCCACGAGCAGTACTTC
j_gene: TRBJ2-5; abundance: .; v_gene: TRBV7-9; d_gene: .; CDR3aa: CASSLARGEETQYF; CDR3nt: TGTGCCAGCAGCTTAGCGCGGGGAGAAGAGACCCAGTACTTC
j_gene: TRBJ2-5; abundance: .; v_gene: TRBV6-5; d_gene: TRBD1; CDR3aa: CASSYWTGGTQYF; CDR3nt: TGTGCCAGCAGTTACTGGACAGGCGGGACCCAGTACTTC
j_gene: TRBJ1-5; abundance: .; v_gene: TRBV23-1; d_gene: TRBD1; CDR3aa: CASSQSRKTGGGLQPQHF; CDR3nt: TGCGCCAGCAGTCAATCTCGGAAAACCGGAGGGGGCTTACAGCCCCAGCATTTT
j_gene: TRBJ1-1; abundance: .; v_gene: TRBV19; d_gene: .; CDR3aa: CASRGGRSMNTEAFF; CDR3nt: TGTGCCAGTAGGGGGGGAAGGTCAATGAACACTGAAGCTTTCTTT
j_gene: TRBJ2-1; abundance: .; v_gene: TRBV7-9; d_gene: TRBD2; CDR3aa: CASSSREYPYNEQFF; CDR3nt: TGTGCCAGCAGCTCGCGGGAGTATCCCTACAATGAGCAGTTCTTC
j_gene: TRBJ2-3; abundance: once; v_gene: TRBV2; d_gene: TRBD1; CDR3aa: CASSDPDREVDTQYF; CDR3nt: TGTGCCAGCAGTGACCCGGACAGGGAGGTAGATACGCAGTATTTT
j_gene: TRBJ2-1; abundance: .; v_gene: TRBV12-5; d_gene: TRBD2; CDR3aa: CASGGGLVPYNEQFF; CDR3nt: TGTGCTAGTGGGGGGGGACTAGTACCCTACAATGAGCAGTTCTTC
j_gene: TRBJ2-4; abundance: .; v_gene: TRBV6-5; d_gene: .; CDR3aa: CASSYSSGEGNIQYF; CDR3nt: TGTGCCAGCAGTTACTCTTCAGGGGAGGGAAACATTCAGTACTTC
j_gene: TRBJ2-1; abundance: .; v_gene: TRBV9; d_gene: TRBD1; CDR3aa: CASSTRTGSNEQFF; CDR3nt: TGTGCCAGCAGCACACGGACAGGTTCGAATGAGCAGTTCTTC
j_gene: TRBJ2-7; abundance: .; v_gene: TRBV27; d_gene: TRBD2; CDR3aa: CASSSRSSGGSSYEQYF; CDR3nt: TGTGCCAGCAGTTCTCGGTCGAGCGGGGGGAGCTCCTACGAGCAGTACTTC
j_gene: TRBJ2-7; abundance: .; v_gene: TRBV6-5; d_gene: .; CDR3aa: CASSSAAGEQYF; CDR3nt: TGTGCCAGCAGTTCCGCGGCGGGCGAGCAGTACTTC
j_gene: TRBJ1-1; abundance: once; v_gene: TRBV5-1; d_gene: .; CDR3aa: CASSLDPSTEAFF; CDR3nt: TGCGCCAGCAGCTTAGATCCGTCCACTGAAGCTTTCTTT
j_gene: TRBJ2-7; abundance: once; v_gene: TRBV2; d_gene: .; CDR3aa: CASSEAPGSDEQYF; CDR3nt: TGTGCCAGCAGTGAAGCCCCGGGTTCGGACGAGCAGTACTTC
j_gene: TRBJ2-7; abundance: .; v_gene: TRBV30; d_gene: .; CDR3aa: CASRRGYSYEQYF; CDR3nt: TGTGCGTCCCGGCGGGGTTACTCCTACGAGCAGTACTTC
j_gene: TRBJ1-5; abundance: .; v_gene: TRBV6-6; d_gene: .; CDR3aa: CASSYSSGYSNQPQHF; CDR3nt: TGTGCCAGCAGTTACTCGTCGGGATATAGCAATCAGCCCCAGCATTTT
j_gene: TRBJ1-4; abundance: .; v_gene: TRBV13; d_gene: TRBD1; CDR3aa: CASSYQGATNEKLFF; CDR3nt: TGTGCCAGCAGCTACCAGGGGGCAACTAATGAAAAACTGTTTTTT
j_gene: TRBJ2-7; abundance: .; v_gene: TRBV27; d_gene: .; CDR3aa: CASSLESSYEQYF; CDR3nt: TGTGCCAGCAGTTTGGAAAGCTCCTACGAGCAGTACTTC
j_gene: TRBJ2-7; abundance: .; v_gene: TRBV9; d_gene: TRBD1; CDR3aa: CASSVSGTGVYEQYF; CDR3nt: TGTGCCAGCAGCGTCTCCGGGACAGGGGTGTACGAGCAGTACTTC
j_gene: TRBJ2-3; abundance: .; v_gene: TRBV11-3; d_gene: TRBD2; CDR3aa: CASSPHKGAGEADTQYF; CDR3nt: TGTGCCAGCAGCCCCCACAAGGGCGCGGGAGAAGCAGATACGCAGTATTTT
j_gene: TRBJ2-3; abundance: .; v_gene: TRBV9; d_gene: .; CDR3aa: CASSYLPLELSTDTQYF; CDR3nt: TGTGCCAGCAGCTACTTACCTCTAGAGCTATCTACAGATACGCAGTATTTT
j_gene: TRBJ2-5; abundance: .; v_gene: TRBV29-1; d_gene: .; CDR3aa: CSASRGGSYSETQYF; CDR3nt: TGCAGCGCCTCAAGGGGGGGAAGTTACTCCGAGACCCAGTACTTC
j_gene: TRBJ2-2; abundance: .; v_gene: TRBV6-1; d_gene: .; CDR3aa: CASSLVQGPGELFF; CDR3nt: TGTGCCAGCAGTTTGGTACAGGGACCCGGGGAGCTGTTTTTT
j_gene: TRBJ2-7; abundance: .; v_gene: TRBV19; d_gene: TRBD2; CDR3aa: CASRILAGGSYEQYF; CDR3nt: TGTGCCAGTAGGATACTAGCGGGAGGCTCCTACGAGCAGTACTTC